This TCR beta chain was documented in a study of cytomegalovirus exposure and HLA in healthy donors. The CDR3 contains 14 residues. Germline CDR1 SEHNR, CDR2 FQNEAQ (reference sequence). V was shortened by 1 base and J by 4 bases, with 10 bases between the two germline ends. In the PCR, 60 Vbeta and 13 Jbeta primers were used. The repertoire was sequenced with immunoSEQ multiplex PCR; TCRdb's copy has only in-frame clones and lacks some. This sample has 160,000 or so clones, with 70% to 85% found just once. This TCR derives from a male donor in good health and CMV-seronegative. Source material: PBMCs. The chain combines TRBV7-9 with TRBJ1-1, with D unclear. The CDR3 region has the DNA TGTGCCAGCAGCTTAGAAAGGTCGGGCACTGAAGCTTTCTTT. It specifies CASSLERSGTEAFF.